This TCR beta chain was found in a study of blood T cells in healthy people across ages. Germline V gene data show CDR1 as SGHTA and CDR2 as FQGNSA. This CDR3 is 14 amino acids long. V was pared by 0 bases and J by 6 bases, with 9 bases between. The table lists this clonotype with a few counts. Alongside a J-beta primer mix, a sample-barcoded 5' primer served in a second PCR lasting about 7 to 11 cycles. Each CDR3 protein gets one entry after TCRdb re-called the 5' RACE reads with MiXCR. The table has 650,000 to 950,000 distinct CDR3 sequences, around 42% seen once; the top ten hold around 21%. The TCR was taken from a man in his sixties in good health. The sequencing sample was made of blood. The V gene is TRBV7-2, the J gene TRBJ2-1; D uncertain. The CDR3 spells CASSLALAANEQFF. The CDR3 region has the DNA TGTGCCAGCAGCTTAGCGTTGGCAGCCAATGAGCAGTTCTTC.